The T cell receptor beta chain described here comes from a study of CD8+ T cells in alopecia areata. CD4, CD8alpha, NKG2D, NKG2ACE and other markers guided sorting of pooled cutaneous lymph node cells. Extracted RNA was reverse transcribed into cDNA, the sequencing template. This table comes from immunoSEQ multiplex PCR, and its TCRdb copy is limited to in-frame clones, with some not included. The sample includes more than 250,000 clones, none of them occurring once. This clone came up a few times. Gene names denote mouse genes. The read comes to an end 4 residues before the CDR3 does, leaving the germline J gene to fill in the end. The CDR3 has 14 residues. J gave up 0 bases and V 5 bases, and 0 bases lay outside the gene matches. Germline assignment: CDR1 GKSSPN and CDR2 SITVG.

The chain combines TRBV31 with TRBJ2-2; 10 nucleotides agree with TRBD2. The sequenced material came from CD4+ T cells sorted from a lymph node. The clonotype originates from a C3H/HeJ mouse with alopecia areata. Mice of this strain are of MHC haplotype H2-k. CDR3 DNA, as far as it was read: TGTGCCTGGGGACTGGGGGCAAACACCGGG. It encodes CAWGLGANTG. The entire CDR3 protein is CAWGLGANTGQLYF.